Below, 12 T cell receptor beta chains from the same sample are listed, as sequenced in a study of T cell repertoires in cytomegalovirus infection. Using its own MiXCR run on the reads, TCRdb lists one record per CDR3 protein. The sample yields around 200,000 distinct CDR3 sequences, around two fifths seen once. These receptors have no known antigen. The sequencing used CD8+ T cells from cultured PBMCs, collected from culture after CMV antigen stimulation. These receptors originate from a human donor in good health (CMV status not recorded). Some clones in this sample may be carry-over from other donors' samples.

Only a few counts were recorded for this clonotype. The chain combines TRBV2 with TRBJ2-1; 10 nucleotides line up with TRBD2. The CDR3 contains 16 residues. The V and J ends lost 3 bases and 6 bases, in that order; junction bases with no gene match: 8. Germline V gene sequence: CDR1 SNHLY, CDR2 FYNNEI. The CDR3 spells CASSEPVAGGINEQFF. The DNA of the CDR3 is TGTGCCAGCAGTGAGCCGGTAGCGGGAGGTATCAATGAGCAGTTCTTC.

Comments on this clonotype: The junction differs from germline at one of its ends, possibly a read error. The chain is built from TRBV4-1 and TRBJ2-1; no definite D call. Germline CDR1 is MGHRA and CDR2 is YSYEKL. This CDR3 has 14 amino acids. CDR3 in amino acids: CASSQTTGYNEQFF. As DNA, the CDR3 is TGTGCCAGCAGCCAAACGACTGGATACAATGAGCAGTTCTTC.

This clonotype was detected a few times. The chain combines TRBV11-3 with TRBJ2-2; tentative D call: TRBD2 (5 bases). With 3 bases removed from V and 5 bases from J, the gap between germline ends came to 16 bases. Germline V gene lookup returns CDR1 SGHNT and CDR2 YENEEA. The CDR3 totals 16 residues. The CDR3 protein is CASSFSQAVGTGELFF. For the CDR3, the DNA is TGTGCCAGCAGCTTTTCTCAAGCGGTCGGGACCGGGGAGCTGTTTTTT.

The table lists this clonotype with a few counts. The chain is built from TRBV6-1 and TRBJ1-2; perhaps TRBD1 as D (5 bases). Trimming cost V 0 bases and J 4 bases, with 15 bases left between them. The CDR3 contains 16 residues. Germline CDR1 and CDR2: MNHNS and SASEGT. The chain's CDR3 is CASSEARSLGLYGYTF. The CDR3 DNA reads TGTGCCAGCAGTGAAGCGCGAAGCCTGGGACTCTATGGCTACACCTTC.

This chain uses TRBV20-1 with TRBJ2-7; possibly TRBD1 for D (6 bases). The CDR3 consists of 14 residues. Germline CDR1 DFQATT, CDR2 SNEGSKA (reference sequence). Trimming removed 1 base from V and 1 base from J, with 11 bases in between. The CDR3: CSARGYRASYEQYF. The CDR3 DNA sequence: TGCAGTGCTAGAGGCTACAGGGCTTCCTACGAGCAGTACTTC.

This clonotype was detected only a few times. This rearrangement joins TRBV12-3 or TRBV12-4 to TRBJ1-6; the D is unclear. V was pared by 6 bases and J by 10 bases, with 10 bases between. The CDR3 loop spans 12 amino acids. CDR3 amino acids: CASSLESSPLHF. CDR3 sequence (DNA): TGTGCCAGCAGCCTCGAAAGCTCACCCCTCCACTTT.

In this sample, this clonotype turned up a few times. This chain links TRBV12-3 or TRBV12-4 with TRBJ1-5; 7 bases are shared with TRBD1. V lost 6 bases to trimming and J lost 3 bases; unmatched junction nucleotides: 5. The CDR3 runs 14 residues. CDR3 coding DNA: TGTGCCAGCAGCGACGGGACAGACAATCAGCCCCAGCATTTT. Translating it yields CASSDGTDNQPQHF.

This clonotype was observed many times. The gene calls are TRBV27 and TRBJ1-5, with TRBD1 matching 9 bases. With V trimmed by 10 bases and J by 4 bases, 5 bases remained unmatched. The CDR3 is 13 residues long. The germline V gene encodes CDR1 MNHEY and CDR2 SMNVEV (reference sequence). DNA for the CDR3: TGTGCCACCGGGGGGACAGGGAATCAGCCCCAGCATTTT. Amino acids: CATGGTGNQPQHF.

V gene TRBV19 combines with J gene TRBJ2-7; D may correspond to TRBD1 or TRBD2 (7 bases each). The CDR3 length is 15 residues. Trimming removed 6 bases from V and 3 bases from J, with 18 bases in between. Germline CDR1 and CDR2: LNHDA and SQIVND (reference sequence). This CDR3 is CASSPDREGGYEQYF. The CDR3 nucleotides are TGTGCCAGTAGCCCAGACAGGGAGGGAGGCTACGAGCAGTACTTC.

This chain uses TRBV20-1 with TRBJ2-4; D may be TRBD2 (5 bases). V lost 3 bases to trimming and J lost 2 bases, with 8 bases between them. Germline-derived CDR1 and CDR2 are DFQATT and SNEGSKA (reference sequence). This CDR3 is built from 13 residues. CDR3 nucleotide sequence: TGCAGTGCTAGCGGGGTTTCCAAAAACATTCAGTACTTC. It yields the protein CSASGVSKNIQYF.

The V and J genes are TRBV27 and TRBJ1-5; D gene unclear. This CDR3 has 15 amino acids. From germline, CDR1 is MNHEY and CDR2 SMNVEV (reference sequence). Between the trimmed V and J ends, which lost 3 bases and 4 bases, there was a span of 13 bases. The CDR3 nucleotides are TGTGCCAGCAGTTTTGCAAGGGAGCGAAATCAGCCCCAGCATTTT. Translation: CASSFARERNQPQHF.

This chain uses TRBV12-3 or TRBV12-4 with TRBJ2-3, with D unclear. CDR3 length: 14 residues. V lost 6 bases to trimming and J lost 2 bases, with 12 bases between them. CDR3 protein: CASSPSTVTDTQYF. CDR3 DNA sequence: TGTGCCAGCAGCCCATCAACCGTCACAGATACGCAGTATTTT.